This T cell receptor beta chain was retrieved from a study of cytomegalovirus exposure and HLA in healthy donors. The CDR3 has 14 residues. The germline CDR1 and CDR2 sequences are SGHAT and FQDESV (reference sequence). V gave up 5 bases and J gave up 6 bases; unmatched junction bases: 8. The study ran its PCR with 60 Vbeta and 13 Jbeta primers. Authors' methods: Roughly 10 million shared chains were among 80 million or so unique TCR beta chains counted in a later analysis. Using immunoSEQ multiplex PCR, the repertoire was profiled, and TCRdb retains in-frame clones only, with some absent. V and J calls and clone size follow that table, whereas D and trimming were derived from the DNA. The profile shows about 95,000 clones, about 80% of them singletons. Broader study findings: The study found most TCR sequences rare, yet found some public TCRs in many donors.

About this clone itself: The target antigen is unknown.

This sequence was found in a man aged 18-30 years in good health and CMV-seropositive. The sample taken for sequencing was PBMCs. The chain couples TRBV11-1 to TRBJ1-2; 8 positions match TRBD1. This CDR3 reads CASSPDRDGHGYTF. The CDR3 nucleotides are TGTGCCAGCAGCCCGGACAGGGACGGGCATGGCTACACCTTC.